Listed here are 12 T cell receptor beta chains from one sample, sequenced in a study of human T cells and chemical hapten exposure (dated by TCRdb to about 2021). The method was RACE. Sequenced on a NextSeq 500. TCRdb took the public reads, trimmed them with fastp at Q25, ran MiXCR for clone calling and kept in-frame beta chains. Rows merge per CDR3 protein into single entries with the most common DNA and genes. This sample holds fewer than 90,000 distinct CDR3 sequences; about 6.6% were observed only once. The ten top clones hold approximately 1.3% of the sample. This specimen's time point label, interpreted: patch test 2, 6 weeks after DPC sensitization. In light of the paper, this sample's treatment or condition label describes: therapeutic diphenylcyclopropenone sensitization with weekly scalp DPC. This specimen was whole blood, taken in connection with sensitization to the hapten diphenylcyclopropenone (DPC). Receptor source: a woman in her 30s with alopecia areata. Some clones in this sample may be carry-over from other donors' samples.

This clonotype was found a few times. The CDR3 loop is CASSKTSKADTQYF. The CDR3 DNA reads TGCGCCAGCAGCAAGACTAGTAAGGCAGATACGCAGTATTTT. The V and J genes are TRBV5-1 and TRBJ2-3, with D possibly matching TRBD2 (6 bases). This CDR3 has 14 amino acids. The germline CDR1 and CDR2 sequences are SGHRS and YFSETQ. V was clipped by 4 bases and J by 4 bases, with 13 bases between them.

The sample holds a few counts of this clonotype. CDR3 region: CASSRTSGGGETQYF. The CDR3 DNA reads TGTGCCAGCAGTAGGACTAGCGGGGGAGGAGAGACCCAGTACTTC. The V call is TRBV12-3 or TRBV12-4, the J call TRBJ2-5, with 13 bases fitting TRBD2. V was clipped by 5 bases and J by 4 bases; unmatched bases: 4. There are 15 residues in the CDR3.

This clonotype was counted at least ten times. This chain links TRBV4-2 with TRBJ2-1, with D perhaps matching TRBD1 or TRBD2 (5 bases each). V was trimmed by 1 base and J by 6 bases, leaving 16 bases between them. The CDR3 is made up of 16 amino acids. Germline assignment: CDR1 LGHNA and CDR2 YNFKEQ. This CDR3 reads CASSQVTGTPFNEQFF. For the CDR3, the DNA is TGTGCCAGCAGCCAAGTCACCGGGACGCCATTCAATGAGCAGTTCTTC.

With respect to this clonotype: This may stem from a read error, because a much larger clone lies one nucleotide away. The chain is built from TRBV12-3 or TRBV12-4 and TRBJ1-1; 7 bases are shared with TRBD1. The CDR3 extends over 15 amino acids. V lost 6 bases to trimming and J lost 6 bases; unmatched junction nucleotides: 13. The DNA of the CDR3 is TGTGCCAGCAGGCCGACCGGGACAGTTAACGCTGAAGCTTTCTTT. As protein: CASRPTGTVNAEAFF.

The rearrangement links TRBV10-3 to TRBJ1-1, with D unclear. The CDR3 sequence is 15 residues long. From germline, CDR1 is ENHRY and CDR2 SYGVKD. With 2 bases removed from V and 3 bases from J, the gap between germline ends came to 13 bases. The CDR3 DNA sequence: TGTGCCATCAGTGAGCGTGGTAGGGAACACACTGAAGCTTTCTTT. Protein product: CAISERGREHTEAFF.

This clonotype was detected many times. This sequence joins TRBV14 and TRBJ2-3; 7 positions match TRBD2. After removal of 4 bases from V and 2 bases from J, the junction contained 12 bases not matched to a gene. The CDR3 runs 17 residues. The germline gives CDR1 SGHDN, CDR2 FVKESK. For the CDR3, the DNA is TGTGCCAGCAGCCTAATGGCGGGAGCCGCTCACACAGATACGCAGTATTTT. It encodes CASSLMAGAAHTDTQYF. Together with reference TRBV14 and TRBJ2-3, the CDR3 gives the full variable domain: EAGVTQFPSHSVIEKGQTVTLRCDPISGHDNLYWYRRVMGKEIKFLLHFVKESKQDESGMPNNRFLAERTGGTYSTLKVQPAELEDSGVYFCASSLMAGAAHTDTQYFGPGTRLTVL.

This clonotype has a handful of counts. J is TRBJ1-2 and V is TRBV6-5; TRBD1 matches at 7 bases. The CDR3 has 12 amino acids. In germline, CDR1 is MNHEY, CDR2 SVGAGI. The V gene end was trimmed by 10 bases and the J gene end by 9 bases; junction bases not matched to a gene: 11. The CDR3, as DNA: TGTGCCATCAGGGGGACCACCGGCAGCTACACCTTC. Residues: CAIRGTTGSYTF.

There are a few counts of this clonotype. The J gene is TRBJ1-2, the V gene TRBV20-1, with D perhaps matching TRBD1 (5 bases). This CDR3 is built from 15 residues. Looked up from germline, CDR1 is DFQATT and CDR2 is SNEGSKA (reference sequence). Trimming cost V 7 bases and J 4 bases, with 22 bases left between them. The CDR3 loop is CSGGELQSNPYGYTF. The CDR3 region has the DNA TGCAGTGGGGGGGAACTTCAATCGAACCCCTATGGCTACACCTTC.

There are a few counts of this clonotype. J is TRBJ1-1 and V is TRBV29-1; possible D gene TRBD1, 5 bases. Germline V gives CDR1 SQVTM, CDR2 ANQGSEA. The V end lost 5 bases, the J end lost 4 bases, and 11 bases lay between the germline ends. This CDR3 is 12 amino acids long. DNA of the CDR3: TGCAGCGTTATCCGGGACGGCACTGAAGCTTTCTTT. It translates to CSVIRDGTEAFF. Filled out from reference TRBV29-1 and TRBJ1-1, the complete variable domain reads SAVISQKPSRDICQRGTSLTIQCQVDSQVTMMFWYRQQPGQSLTLIATANQGSEATYESGFVIDKFPISRPNLTFSTLTVSNMSPEDSSIYLCSVIRDGTEAFFGQGTRLTVV.

This clonotype occurred many times. V is TRBV20-1 and J is TRBJ1-1; D is ambiguous. CDR3 length: 13 amino acids. Germline CDR1 is DFQATT and CDR2 is SNEGSKA (reference sequence). V was shortened by 1 base and J by 5 bases, with 11 bases between the two germline ends. CDR3 sequence reads: CSARGTVGTEAFF. CDR3 nucleotides: TGCAGTGCTAGAGGAACGGTTGGGACTGAAGCTTTCTTT.

This chain joins TRBV5-1 and TRBJ1-1, with 11 bases matching TRBD1. This CDR3 comprises 15 residues. CDR1 and CDR2 from the germline V gene are SGHRS and YFSETQ. The junction had 6 bases not matched to a gene; V was cut back by 3 bases and J by 5 bases. CDR3 region: CASSWGQGVRTEAFF. The CDR3 DNA is TGCGCCAGCAGCTGGGGACAGGGGGTTCGAACTGAAGCTTTCTTT.

This clonotype was seen repeatedly, ten times or more. The rearrangement links TRBV29-1 to TRBJ1-1; D unresolved. Trimming left V 7 bases short and J 1 base short, with 13 bases between. Germline V gene lookup returns CDR1 SQVTM and CDR2 ANQGSEA. The CDR3 is 13 amino acids. The CDR3 spells CSGTSNTNTEAFF. The CDR3 region has the DNA TGCAGCGGAACCTCGAACACGAACACTGAAGCTTTCTTT.